Below, one TCR beta chain is given with its context. Its antigen is undetermined. This entry belongs to a study of cytomegalovirus exposure and HLA in healthy donors. Germline values: CDR1 SQVTM, CDR2 ANQGSEA. Deletions cut 4 bases from V and 0 bases from J, with 17 bases between. The CDR3 is 16 amino acids. Study-wide results and caveats: It was 164 TCR beta chains that were listed as cytomegalovirus-associated. In a later analysis, several top co-occurrence clusters appeared linked to parvovirus B19, influenza, CMV and Epstein-Barr virus. Sequencing artifact likely explains a cluster of highly shared sequence variants. In an earlier analysis, about 87% or about 30%: the productive usage of most TCR beta V segments.

The study ran its PCR with 60 Vbeta and 13 Jbeta primers. Clones were sequenced by immunoSEQ multiplex PCR, and TCRdb holds only the in-frame ones, with some missing. This sample carries 110,000 to 150,000 clones, roughly a tenth of them seen once, and the ten largest clones take less than 2%. This chain links TRBV29-1 with TRBJ2-3; TRBD2 might be the D (6 bases). This sequence was found in a male donor in good health and CMV-seronegative. Sequenced sample: PBMCs. The CDR3 here is CSVVAEPWTSTDTQYF. In nucleotides, the CDR3 is TGCAGCGTTGTAGCGGAACCCTGGACTAGCACAGATACGCAGTATTTT.